This T cell receptor beta chain was obtained from a study of metastatic and nonmetastatic thyroid tumors. On the study more broadly: The comparison covered peripheral blood and tumor or nodule tissue in malignant and benign thyroid patients. Points from the study as a whole: The reported finding was significantly higher TCR beta diversity in malignant thyroid tumors relative to benign nodules, in blood and tumor.

Regarding this clone: Its antigen is currently unknown.

V dropped 2 bases and J dropped 9; count of bases not matched to a gene: 9. Germline CDR1 reads MNHEY; CDR2 reads SVGAGI. The CDR3 sequence is 16 residues long. Original processing methods: Differences in CDR3 between clinicopathological groups were drawn on to build a classifier intended to discriminate distant-metastatic papillary thyroid cancer patients. TCRdb re-called the PCR reads via MiXCR. TCRdb's processing, not the authors' own work, is the source of the V and J calls. There are 15,000 to 20,000 clones in the sample; under 45% occur only once, and roughly 25% lies in the top ten. Each patient came to thyroid surgery without any prior treatment (of any kind).

Source material: tumor tissue. The source is a female donor with papillary thyroid cancer or a benign thyroid nodule (not recorded which). Some clones in this sample may be carry-over from other donors' samples. The chain is built from TRBV6-5 and TRBJ2-1; 11 bases map to TRBD2. In nucleotides, the CDR3 is TGTGCCAGCAGTTACCCGCTAGCGGGAGGTGGTGGTGAGCAGTTCTTC. Its protein product is CASSYPLAGGGGEQFF.